A single sample gave rise to the 2 T cell receptor beta chains below, sequenced in a study of blood T cell repertoires in COVID-19. TCRdb's copy holds only in-frame clones and misses some; the assay was immunoSEQ multiplex PCR. The repertoire holds about 240,000 clones, with 75% to 85% as singletons. The sequencing sample was made of peripheral blood. The receptors were sampled from a human donor in a cohort sampled during active COVID-19.

V and J are TRBV6-6 and TRBJ1-1; TRBD1 agrees at 8 bases. The CDR3 runs to 14 residues. The germline V gene has CDR1 MNHNY and CDR2 SVGAGI (reference sequence). V gave up 4 bases and J gave up 1 base; unmatched junction bases: 2. The CDR3 DNA follows: TGTGCCAGCAGTTCAGGGACAGGGAACACTGAAGCTTTCTTT. Translated: CASSSGTGNTEAFF.

The chain employs TRBV24-1 and TRBJ2-5; unclear D gene. Germline CDR1 reads KGHDR; CDR2 reads SFDVKD. CDR3 length equals 14 residues. Trimming removed 3 bases from V and 3 bases from J, with 10 bases in between. The DNA for the CDR3 is TGTGCCACCAGTGATCCTGACGGAGAAGAGACCCAGTACTTC. Amino acid sequence: CATSDPDGEETQYF.